The 13 T cell receptor beta chains listed next were all sequenced from one sample in a study of human T cells and chemical hapten exposure. TCRdb ran MiXCR on the RACE reads and lists one entry per CDR3 protein. The sample has a few hundred thousand distinct CDR3 sequences; roughly 5% are singletons. Time point described: patch test 1, 2 weeks after DPC sensitization. The treatment was: therapeutic diphenylcyclopropenone sensitization with weekly scalp DPC. Sequences were derived from whole blood, sampled in connection with sensitization to the hapten diphenylcyclopropenone (DPC). The receptors were gathered from a woman in her forties or fifties with alopecia areata. Some clones in this sample may be carry-over from other donors' samples.

This clonotype was found many times. The rearrangement links TRBV28 to TRBJ1-1; D gene ambiguous. Trimming cost V 5 bases and J 6 bases, with 10 bases left between them. Germline assignment: CDR1 MDHEN and CDR2 SYDVKM. This CDR3 comprises 12 residues. The CDR3 region has the DNA TGTGCCAGCAGTCCCCGTACGGCTGAAGCTTTCTTT. It codes for CASSPRTAEAFF.

This clonotype was found many times. The chain recombines TRBV29-1 with TRBJ2-5; D is unclear. The germline V gene has CDR1 SQVTM and CDR2 ANQGSEA. V lost 2 bases and J lost 9, with 10 bases in between. There are 11 residues in the CDR3. CDR3 nucleotide sequence: TGCAGCGTTGAATTCCAAAGGGCCCAGTACTTC. Translation gives CSVEFQRAQYF.

V usage is TRBV5-1 and J usage is TRBJ2-1, with TRBD1 as a possible D gene (7 bases). CDR1 is SGHRS and CDR2 is YFSETQ in the germline V gene. V was cut by 3 bases and J by 2 bases, with 12 bases left in between. The CDR3 extends over 15 amino acids. This CDR3 is CASSWGDRTYNEQFF. In DNA form, the CDR3 reads TGCGCCAGCAGCTGGGGGGACAGAACCTACAATGAGCAGTTCTTC.

This clonotype came up many times. The J gene is TRBJ2-5, the V gene TRBV7-9; 10 bases are a match to TRBD2. The CDR3 spans 17 residues. Trimming removed 6 bases from V and 2 bases from J; junction bases left unmatched: 12. CDR1 is SEHNR and CDR2 is FQNEAQ in the germline V gene (reference sequence). The CDR3 loop is CASSSRTSGLDQETQYF. The CDR3 nucleotides read TGTGCCAGCAGTTCCCGGACTAGCGGACTCGATCAAGAGACCCAGTACTTC. The full variable domain, in which reference TRBV7-9 and TRBJ2-5 provide the parts outside the CDR3, is DTGVSQNPRHKITKRGQNVTFRCDPISEHNRLYWYRQTLGQGPEFLTYFQNEAQLEKSRLLSDRFSAERPKGSFSTLEIQRTEQGDSAMYLCASSSRTSGLDQETQYFGPGTRLLVL.

This sequence joins TRBV20-1 and TRBJ2-6; D is unclear. V was shortened by 1 base and J by 0 bases, with 7 bases between the two germline ends. Germline V gene data show CDR1 as DFQATT and CDR2 as SNEGSKA (reference sequence). This CDR3 spans 15 amino acids. The CDR3 DNA is TGCAGTGCTAGAGGGTCCGCCTCTGGGGCCAACGTCCTGACTTTC. Translation gives CSARGSASGANVLTF.

V usage is TRBV3-1 and J usage is TRBJ2-3; 7 bases match TRBD2. V was pared by 2 bases and J by 2 bases, with 4 bases of the junction left unmatched. Per germline, CDR1 LGHDT and CDR2 YNNKEL (reference sequence). CDR3 length: 15 residues. The chain's CDR3 is CASSQTSAFTDTQYF. CDR3 nucleotide sequence: TGTGCCAGCAGCCAAACTAGCGCCTTCACAGATACGCAGTATTTT.

This clonotype was observed at least ten times. The rearrangement uses TRBV21-1 and TRBJ1-5; the DNA was not used to check the table's D call, TRBD1. TRBV21-1 is a recognized pseudogene. This CDR3 comprises 16 residues. This CDR3 is CASSKFAPPRSQPQHF. DNA for the CDR3: TGTGCCAGCAGCAAATTTGCACCCCCAAGGAGTCAGCCCCAGCATTTT.

At least ten counts were recorded for this clonotype. J is TRBJ2-3 and V is TRBV5-1; TRBD2 matches 15 bases. This CDR3 spans 18 amino acids. V shed 4 bases, J shed 1 base, and the junction held 7 bases outside the gene matches. CDR1 and CDR2 (germline): SGHRS, YFSETQ. CDR3 loop: CASSKGTSGRLGTDTQYF. CDR3 DNA sequence: TGCGCCAGCAGCAAAGGGACTAGCGGGAGGCTCGGCACAGATACGCAGTATTTT.

A note on this clonotype: One end of the junction varies from germline; a read error may be responsible. The rearrangement uses TRBV10-3 and TRBJ1-2, with 7 nucleotides matching TRBD1. Germline V CDR1 and CDR2: ENHRY, SYGVKD. The CDR3 spans 14 residues. CDR3 region: CAITPDRSSYSYTF. The CDR3 nucleotides are TGTGCCATCACCCCGGACAGGAGTTCCTATAGCTACACCTTC.

This clonotype was detected a few times. This rearrangement joins TRBV30 to TRBJ2-3; 11 bases match TRBD2. CDR3 length: 15 amino acids. CDR1 is GTSNPN and CDR2 is SVGIG in the germline V gene (reference sequence). Trimming took 1 base from V and 6 from J; bases not matched to a gene: 6. The CDR3 sequence: CAWSALAGGTDTQYF. In nucleotides, the CDR3 is TGTGCCTGGAGTGCCTTAGCGGGAGGGACCGATACGCAGTATTTT.

This chain connects TRBV3-1 to TRBJ2-7, with 8 bases identical to TRBD2. Trimming at V came to 0 bases and at J to 2 bases, leaving 3 bases not matched to a gene. Germline-derived CDR1 and CDR2 are LGHDT and YNNKEL (reference sequence). This CDR3 is 15 amino acids long. DNA of the CDR3: TGTGCCAGCAGCCAAGATCCGCGGGAGGCCTACGAGCAGTACTTC. Translation gives CASSQDPREAYEQYF.

Concerning this clonotype itself: A single base separates this from a much larger clone, so it may be a read error. V is TRBV6-2 or TRBV6-3 and J is TRBJ1-5; D is unresolved. Germline V gene sequence: CDR1 MNHEY, CDR2 SVGEGT. The CDR3 loop spans 13 amino acids. The V and J ends lost 2 bases and 6 bases respectively, with 8 bases between them. The chain's CDR3 is CASSYGLFQPQHF. The CDR3 DNA reads TGTGCCAGCAGTTACGGCCTGTTTCAGCCCCAGCATTTT.

This clonotype was seen many times. This chain links TRBV7-2 with TRBJ2-3; TRBD2 matches at 7 bases. CDR3 length: 15 amino acids. Germline CDR1 SGHTA, CDR2 FQGNSA. Germline trimming cut 6 bases from V and 3 bases from J; bases unmatched to any gene: 9. This chain's CDR3 is CASSPGLGGTDTQYF. The CDR3 DNA reads TGTGCCAGCAGTCCCGGACTGGGAGGGACAGATACGCAGTATTTT.